A selection of T cell receptor beta chains follows, all from one sample in a study of T cells in localized non-small cell lung cancer. Using immunoSEQ multiplex PCR, the repertoire was profiled, and TCRdb retains in-frame clones only, with some absent. Of tens of thousands of clones listed, approximately 86% are singletons. The sequencing used peripheral blood, collected before any cancer treatment. The receptors come from a man aged 18 to 50 with stage I lung adenocarcinoma. The CDR3 runs from the conserved cysteine through the conserved F or W. The D gene is left open where the match is weak. Not all rows give a size; the values are once, few, many and, for expanded clones, a class.

TRBJ2-2	-	-	13	TRBV7-3	CASSLSLTGELFF	TGTGCCAGCAGCTTATCTCTCACCGGGGAGCTGTTTTTT
TRBJ2-7	-	-	10	TRBV21-1	CASSSYEQYF	TGTGCCAGCAGCTCCTACGAGCAGTACTTC
TRBJ1-6	-	TRBD1	16	TRBV19	CASSETGQGVGSPLHF	TGTGCCAGCAGCGAGACCGGACAGGGAGTGGGATCACCCCTCCACTTT
TRBJ2-7	-	-	12	TRBV7-2	CASSLSSYEQYF	TGTGCCAGCAGCCTTAGCTCCTACGAGCAGTACTTC
TRBJ2-5	-	-	14	TRBV16	CASSQSNSQETQYF	TGTGCCAGCAGCCAATCAAACAGTCAAGAGACCCAGTACTTC
TRBJ1-2	-	TRBD1	13	TRBV2	CASQGAQRYGYTF	TGTGCCAGCCAGGGGGCGCAACGTTATGGCTACACCTTC
TRBJ2-3	-	-	15	TRBV7-9	CASSSREANTDTQYF	TGTGCCAGCAGCTCCAGGGAGGCCAACACAGATACGCAGTATTTT
TRBJ2-1	-	-	16	TRBV5-1	CASSLGGGSSYNEQFF	TGCGCCAGCAGCTTGGGCGGGGGCAGCTCCTACAATGAGCAGTTCTTC
TRBJ1-1	-	-	13	TRBV30	CAWSVSGALKAFF	TGTGCCTGGAGTGTTTCTGGGGCCCTGAAGGCTTTCTTT
TRBJ1-3	once	TRBD1	15	TRBV6-1	CASSVGQGFGNTIYF	TGTGCCAGCAGTGTTGGACAGGGGTTTGGAAACACCATATATTTT
TRBJ2-1	once	TRBD2	16	TRBV19	CASSIEGLADYNEQFF	TGTGCCAGTAGTATAGAGGGACTAGCGGACTACAATGAGCAGTTCTTC
TRBJ2-3	-	-	13	TRBV7-8	CASSSGPTDTQYF	TGTGCCAGCAGTAGCGGTCCCACAGATACGCAGTATTTT
TRBJ1-2	-	-	14	TRBV28	CASSPTGSYYGYTF	TGTGCCAGCAGTCCTACCGGGAGCTACTATGGCTACACCTTC